The sample holds one count of the clone carrying this TCR beta chain. Per the original data handling: The assay estimated nucleated cells by amplifying reference gene primers. Profiling relied on immunoSEQ multiplex PCR, and the TCRdb table lists in-frame clones only, not all of them. Clone size and the V and J calls come from that table; the DNA yielded D and trimming. In the table there are some 200,000 clones, approximately 80% of which are singletons. These data come from a study of blood T cell repertoires in COVID-19. Study-wide context: The samples span acute and convalescent COVID-19 from the United States, Italy and Spain. PBMCs, B-cell-depleted T cells, or T cells were the source of the cDNA or gDNA that made up the material.

Unmatched junction bases numbered 4, after V lost 6 bases and J lost 3 bases. The length of the CDR3 is 14 residues. The germline CDR1 and CDR2 sequences are MDHEN and SYDVKM. Sequencing was done on a sample of peripheral blood. The chain uses TRBV28 and TRBJ1-5, with 8 nucleotides matching TRBD1. The origin of this receptor is a middle-aged woman who had recovered from COVID-19. The CDR3 sequence is CASSQDRVNQPQHF. Here the CDR3 DNA reads TGTGCCAGCAGCCAGGACAGGGTCAATCAGCCCCAGCATTTT.